The 21 T cell receptor beta chains in this list originate from one sample, sequenced in a study of T cells in Graves' hyperthyroidism and ophthalmopathy. The TCR beta CDR3 regions underwent amplification using RNA transcripts as the source. When the TCR CDR3 underwent first-round RT-PCR, the HTBI primer set was used. TCRdb called the multiplex PCR reads again in MiXCR, with one record for every CDR3 protein. The sample has approximately 330,000 distinct CDR3 sequences, roughly an eighth seen once; the top ten hold roughly 35%. The material sequenced was blood. All receptors derive from a middle-aged woman with Graves' ophthalmopathy.

This clonotype was detected only a few times. This chain connects TRBV4-2 to TRBJ2-5; D is unclear. V shed 1 base and J shed 2 bases, with 8 bases lying between them. The CDR3 extends over 14 amino acids. Germline V lookup: CDR1 LGHNA, CDR2 YNFKEQ. CDR3 in DNA: TGTGCCAGCAGCCAAGCCGGTCGGCAAGAGACCCAGTACTTC. It encodes CASSQAGRQETQYF.

A note on this clonotype: This clone may be a read error of a much larger clone one base away. The rearrangement uses TRBV2 and TRBJ2-1; 13 bases match TRBD2. The CDR3 sequence is 14 residues long. Germline V CDR1 and CDR2: SNHLY, FYNNEI. The CDR3 bases are TGTGCCAGCAGGGGAACTAGCGGGAGGGATGAGCAGCTCTTC. Encoded protein: CASRGTSGRDEQLF.

This clonotype has more than one count but fewer than ten. V and J are TRBV10-2 and TRBJ2-7; a weak D match, TRBD1 (5 bases). This CDR3 is 12 amino acids long. Per the germline V gene, CDR1 is WSHSY and CDR2 is SAAADI. V was pared by 8 bases and J by 0 bases, with 8 bases between. CDR3 in DNA: TGCGCCAGCTCGACAGCCTCCTACGAGCAGTACTTC. This sequence encodes CASSTASYEQYF.

Regarding this clonotype: This may be a read error, as it is one base from a much larger clone. This chain uses TRBV2 with TRBJ1-2; no definite D call. CDR3 length: 14 residues. CDR1 SNHLY and CDR2 FYNNEI come from the germline V gene. The V end was cut by 1 base, the J end by 7 bases, with 13 bases between. Here the CDR3 reads CASSEGRYPCGYTF. CDR3 coding DNA: TGTGCCAGCAGTGAAGGCAGGTACCCCTGTGGCTACACCTTC. Complete variable domain (other parts from reference TRBV2 and TRBJ1-2): EPEVTQTPSHQVTQMGQEVILRCVPISNHLYFYWYRQILGQKVEFLVSFYNNEISEKSEIFDDQFSVERPDGSNFTLKIRSTKLEDSAMYFCASSEGRYPCGYTFGSGTRLTVV.

This clonotype was seen repeatedly, ten times or more. The gene calls are TRBV12-3 or TRBV12-4 and TRBJ1-1; D may be TRBD1 (6 bases). V lost 6 bases, J lost 5 bases, and 22 bases lay in between. The CDR3 consists of 16 residues. The CDR3 is CASSPGEGWSLTEAFF. The DNA for the CDR3 is TGTGCCAGCAGCCCAGGGGAGGGTTGGTCTCTAACTGAAGCTTTCTTT.

The table lists this clonotype with many counts. The CDR3 is CASSYRNRPSFTEAFF. In DNA form, the CDR3 reads TGTGCCAGCAGTTACCGAAATCGACCGTCGTTCACTGAAGCTTTCTTT. The V call is TRBV6-5, the J call TRBJ1-1; D not resolved. The V and J ends lost 2 bases and 4 bases respectively, with 17 bases between them. Germline V lookup: CDR1 MNHEY, CDR2 SVGAGI. The CDR3 is 16 amino acids.

This clonotype has at least ten counts. The chain employs TRBV27 and TRBJ1-6; TRBD1 might be the D (5 bases). The CDR3 totals 14 residues. CDR1 and CDR2 from the germline V gene are MNHEY and SMNVEV (reference sequence). V shed 2 bases and J shed 9 bases, with 11 bases lying between them. The CDR3: CASSLGTGGSPLHF. Written as DNA, the CDR3 is TGTGCCAGCAGTTTAGGCACGGGGGGTTCACCCCTCCACTTT.

Notes on this clonotype: This likely came from a read error, as a far larger clone is one base away. This sequence joins TRBV12-3 or TRBV12-4 and TRBJ2-5, with no clear D. The CDR3 is made up of 11 amino acids. The CDR3 DNA sequence: TGTGCCAGCAGTTTAAGTGAGACCCAGCACTTC. It specifies CASSLSETQHF.

This clonotype was picked up a small number of times. The rearrangement uses TRBV2 and TRBJ2-5; D could derive from TRBD1 or TRBD2 (6 bases each). There are 15 residues in the CDR3. Germline CDR1 is SNHLY and CDR2 is FYNNEI. Trimming took off 6 bases at V and 7 bases at J, with 21 bases between the two ends. This CDR3 reads CASRVSGVVGGTQYF. CDR3 coding DNA: TGTGCCAGCAGGGTTAGCGGAGTCGTAGGGGGGACCCAGTACTTC.

The table lists this clonotype with many counts. The chain has TRBV15 and TRBJ2-3; the match to TRBD1 covers 7 bases. Germline CDR1 reads LNHNV; CDR2 reads YYDKDF (reference sequence). V lost 2 bases, J lost 1 base, and 3 bases stayed unmatched. This CDR3 comprises 15 residues. The chain's CDR3 is CATSRRQGRTDTQYF. Here the CDR3 DNA reads TGTGCCACCAGCAGAAGACAGGGCCGCACAGATACGCAGTATTTT.

The rearrangement uses TRBV20-1 and TRBJ2-1; D unclear. The germline V gene encodes CDR1 DFQATT and CDR2 SNEGSKA (reference sequence). This CDR3 contains 14 residues. Trimming removed 6 bases from V and 1 base from J, with 13 bases in between. The CDR3: CSASARPSYNEQFF. In DNA, the CDR3 is TGCAGTGCGTCAGCGAGACCTTCCTACAATGAGCAGTTCTTC.

There are many counts of this clonotype. The V gene is TRBV3-1, the J gene TRBJ1-5; D gene unclear. V lost 1 base, J lost 0 bases, and 4 bases lay in between. The CDR3 length is 14 residues. In germline, CDR1 is LGHDT, CDR2 YNNKEL (reference sequence). CDR3 DNA: TGTGCCAGCAGCCAAGGCTATAGCAATCAGCCCCAGCATTTT. It translates to CASSQGYSNQPQHF.

This clonotype was seen many times. V is TRBV3-1 and J is TRBJ1-2; D unresolved. The germline V gene has CDR1 LGHDT and CDR2 YNNKEL (reference sequence). Trimming took off 1 base at V and 8 bases at J, with 11 bases between the two ends. The CDR3 sequence is 13 residues long. The CDR3, as DNA: TGTGCCAGCAGCCAAGCGACCCTCGGGGGCTACACCTTC. This codes for CASSQATLGGYTF.

This clonotype was counted a few times. The rearrangement links TRBV14 to TRBJ1-1; TRBD1 is a possible D gene (5 bases). The germline V and J ends were trimmed by 1 base and 6 bases, with 15 bases remaining between them. CDR1 is SGHDN, CDR2 FVKESK, per germline. This CDR3 has 15 residues. The DNA for the CDR3 is TGTGCCAGCAGCCAAGCCGGGGGGTCAAGGGCTGAAGCTTTCTTT. Amino acid sequence: CASSQAGGSRAEAFF.

This clonotype has at least ten counts. The chain links TRBV11-2 to TRBJ1-2; D gene uncertain. Germline loops: CDR1 SGHAT, CDR2 FQNNGV. Trimming stripped 3 bases from V and 4 bases from J, with 9 bases between. This CDR3 has 13 residues. The CDR3 DNA is TGTGCCAGCAGCTTGAACGGTGGCTATGGCTACACCTTC. This translates into CASSLNGGYGYTF.

This clonotype has ten or more counts. The CDR3 DNA sequence: TGTGCCAGCAGTTTACCATCGACAGGGGTGAACACTGAAGCTTTCTTT. It codes for CASSLPSTGVNTEAFF. This chain connects TRBV12-3 or TRBV12-4 to TRBJ1-1; 8 bases agree with TRBD1. The CDR3 loop spans 16 amino acids. Trimming cost V 2 bases and J 0 bases; bases outside gene matches: 5.

This clonotype was picked up a small number of times. V and J are TRBV19 and TRBJ2-1, with 11 bases fitting TRBD2. Trimming removed 7 bases from V and 6 bases from J; junction bases left unmatched: 17. This CDR3 is 18 amino acids long. CDR1 and CDR2 from the germline V gene are LNHDA and SQIVND (reference sequence). The CDR3 DNA is TGTGCCAGTACCACCCCTACTAGCGGGAGCTGGGGGGGCAATGAGCAGTTCTTC. It encodes CASTTPTSGSWGGNEQFF.

The CDR3 DNA follows: TGTGCCAGCAGCACACCCGGCCGATTCGGACTCCCCTCCTACGAGCAGTACTTC. The encoded protein is CASSTPGRFGLPSYEQYF. V usage is TRBV5-6 and J usage is TRBJ2-7; a possible D gene is TRBD2 (5 bases). V lost 4 bases, J lost 0 bases, and 23 bases lay in between. Looked up from germline, CDR1 is SGHDT and CDR2 is YYEEEE. The CDR3 length is 18 residues.

This clonotype has at least ten counts. This chain joins TRBV12-3 or TRBV12-4 and TRBJ1-2; perhaps TRBD1 as D (5 bases). The CDR3 contains 13 residues. Between the trimmed V and J ends, which lost 6 bases and 6 bases, there was a span of 14 bases. The CDR3 DNA is TGTGCCAGCAGGAGACAGTGGATGGATGGCTACACCTTC. Amino acids: CASRRQWMDGYTF.

This clonotype was picked up many times. As DNA, the CDR3 is TGTGCCAGCAGCCCCCGACAGGGAGGGAACACTGAAGCTTTCTTT. It yields the protein CASSPRQGGNTEAFF. The gene calls are TRBV7-9 and TRBJ1-1, with 7 bases matching TRBD1. Germline V gene sequence: CDR1 SEHNR, CDR2 FQNEAQ (reference sequence). The CDR3 is 15 amino acids. V was clipped by 5 bases and J by 1 base; unmatched bases: 7.

V is TRBV24-1 and J is TRBJ2-1; 10 bases agree with TRBD2. V lost 7 bases and J lost 8; bases outside the gene matches: 7. CDR1 is KGHDR and CDR2 is SFDVKD in the germline V gene. The CDR3 extends over 14 amino acids. For the CDR3, the DNA is TGTGCCACCAGCAGGGCTAGCGGGAGTTATGAGCAGTTCTTC. It specifies CATSRASGSYEQFF.